The 8 T cell receptor beta chains presented below share a single source sample, sequenced in a study of blood T cells in healthy people across ages. Next came a second PCR, run for roughly 6 to 11 cycles, which used a sample-barcoded 5' primer along with a J-beta primer mix. TCRdb processed the 5' RACE reads anew with MiXCR; each CDR3 protein has one entry. The sample yields approximately 810,000 distinct CDR3 sequences, 29% seen once. Sequencing was done on a sample of blood. Every receptor here comes from an elderly woman in good health.

This clonotype showed up just once. A much larger clone lies a single base off, so this may be a read error. The V call is TRBV5-1, the J call TRBJ2-3, with 7 bases lining up with TRBD1. From germline, CDR1 is SGHRS and CDR2 YFSETQ. The CDR3 has 16 residues. Trimming cost V 0 bases and J 4 bases; bases outside gene matches: 8. The CDR3 DNA reads TGCGCCAGCAGCTTGGCCGGACGGACAGGCGCAGATACGCAGTATTTT. Translated, it gives CASSLAGRTGADTQYF.

This clonotype was recorded at least ten times. The gene calls are TRBV7-6 and TRBJ1-6; D is unresolved. Trimming pared 3 bases from V and 8 bases from J, leaving 14 bases between. This CDR3 has 15 amino acids. Germline V lookup: CDR1 SGHVS, CDR2 FNYEAQ. CDR3 in amino acids: CASSLGRRWDSPLHF. CDR3 nucleotide sequence: TGTGCCAGCAGCTTGGGTCGCAGATGGGATTCACCCCTCCACTTT.

This clonotype was recorded at least ten times. The chain employs TRBV18 and TRBJ2-5, with no clear D. V shed 2 bases and J shed 0 bases, with 7 bases lying between them. CDR1 and CDR2 (germline): KGHSH, LQKENI. CDR3 length: 14 residues. The CDR3 region has the DNA TGTGCCAGCTCACCAAGGCTAGACCAAGAGACCCAGTACTTC. Translated: CASSPRLDQETQYF.

The rearrangement joins TRBV7-9 to TRBJ2-7, with D possibly TRBD2 on 5 matching bases. CDR3 length: 15 residues. Germline V lookup: CDR1 SEHNR, CDR2 FQNEAQ (reference sequence). Trimming stripped 5 bases from V and 6 bases from J, with 20 bases between. CDR3 amino acids: CASSPTPAVGPEQYF. DNA for the CDR3: TGTGCCAGCAGCCCCACCCCAGCGGTCGGACCCGAGCAGTACTTC.

There are many counts of this clonotype. The gene calls are TRBV20-1 and TRBJ1-2, with D hard to call. The germline CDR1 and CDR2 sequences are DFQATT and SNEGSKA (reference sequence). The V gene lost 3 bases and the J gene lost 8 bases, with 13 bases spanning the gap. The CDR3 loop spans 12 amino acids. CDR3 DNA sequence: TGCAGTGCTAGGGTGACCGTAGTGGGCTACACCTTC. It translates to CSARVTVVGYTF.

This clonotype was seen many times. J is TRBJ2-3 and V is TRBV6-6; a possible D gene is TRBD1 (6 bases). Germline V CDR1 and CDR2: MNHNY, SVGAGI (reference sequence). This CDR3 spans 14 amino acids. The V end was cut by 4 bases, the J end by 2 bases, with 10 bases between. In DNA form, the CDR3 reads TGTGCCAGCAGTTTAGGACAGAACACAGATACGCAGTATTTT. Translation gives CASSLGQNTDTQYF.

This clonotype has a count of ten or more. This sequence joins TRBV7-2 and TRBJ2-1, with 10 nucleotides matching TRBD2. From germline, CDR1 is SGHTA and CDR2 FQGNSA. V trimming: 4 bases; J trimming: 4 bases; junction bases outside the gene matches: 10. CDR3 size: 17 residues. Here the CDR3 reads CASSSPSGTSAYNEQFF. The CDR3 nucleotides are TGTGCCAGCAGCTCCCCCTCCGGGACTAGCGCATACAATGAGCAGTTCTTC.

This clonotype occurred many times. CDR3 residues: CASSQGDTVGRYEQYF. The CDR3 nucleotides read TGTGCCAGCAGCCAAGGGGACACCGTGGGTCGCTACGAGCAGTACTTC. The V gene is TRBV3-1, the J gene TRBJ2-7; D might be TRBD1 (6 bases). With 1 base removed from V and 3 bases from J, the gap between germline ends came to 16 bases. The CDR3 covers 16 residues. The V gene's germline CDR1 is LGHDT and CDR2 YNNKEL (reference sequence).